These T cell receptor beta chains were read from a single sample in a study of cytomegalovirus exposure and HLA in healthy donors. Clones were sequenced by immunoSEQ multiplex PCR, and TCRdb holds only the in-frame ones, with some missing. The sample has 200,000 to 300,000 clones, roughly 81% seen once. The specimen sequenced was PBMCs. These receptor sequences come from a woman in her 40s in good health and CMV-seropositive. Each CDR3 is given with its conserved first and last residue. The D gene is left open where the match is weak. Clone size is stated in some rows and not others, as once, few, many or a class when expanded.

clone size: -; V gene: TRBV28; D gene: TRBD2; J gene: TRBJ2-7; CDR3 protein: CASSLGGTSRYEQYF; CDR3 DNA: TGTGCCAGCAGTTTAGGTGGGACTAGCCGCTACGAGCAGTACTTC
clone size: -; V gene: TRBV11-2; D gene: TRBD1; J gene: TRBJ1-5; CDR3 protein: CASSLQGAGQPQHF; CDR3 DNA: TGTGCCAGCAGCCTGCAGGGGGCGGGACAGCCCCAGCATTTT
clone size: -; V gene: TRBV7-9; D gene: TRBD1; J gene: TRBJ1-5; CDR3 protein: CASSTGQVLGQPQHF; CDR3 DNA: TGTGCCAGCAGCACCGGACAGGTGTTGGGTCAGCCCCAGCATTTT
clone size: -; V gene: TRBV6-5; D gene: -; J gene: TRBJ1-2; CDR3 protein: CASSYGSGGIYGYTF; CDR3 DNA: TGTGCCAGCAGTTACGGATCGGGGGGCATTTATGGCTACACCTTC
clone size: -; V gene: TRBV25-1; D gene: -; J gene: TRBJ2-7; CDR3 protein: CASSESDRSYEQYF; CDR3 DNA: TGTGCCAGCAGTGAATCCGACAGGAGCTACGAGCAGTACTTC
clone size: few; V gene: TRBV2; D gene: -; J gene: TRBJ2-3; CDR3 protein: CASKGGGHTDTQYF; CDR3 DNA: TGTGCCAGCAAGGGGGGGGGTCACACAGATACGCAGTATTTT
clone size: -; V gene: TRBV19; D gene: TRBD1; J gene: TRBJ1-4; CDR3 protein: CASSYTGGEHEKLFF; CDR3 DNA: TGTGCCAGTAGTTATACAGGGGGAGAACATGAAAAACTGTTTTTT
clone size: once; V gene: TRBV27; D gene: -; J gene: TRBJ1-2; CDR3 protein: CASSSHGGSWGYTF; CDR3 DNA: TGTGCCAGCAGTTCCCACGGGGGGTCATGGGGCTACACCTTC
clone size: -; V gene: TRBV19; D gene: -; J gene: TRBJ1-1; CDR3 protein: CASGFTEAFF; CDR3 DNA: TGTGCCAGCGGGTTTACTGAAGCTTTCTTT
clone size: -; V gene: TRBV5-4; D gene: -; J gene: TRBJ2-1; CDR3 protein: CASSHPDNYNEQFF; CDR3 DNA: TGTGCCAGCAGCCACCCAGACAACTACAATGAGCAGTTCTTC
clone size: -; V gene: TRBV2; D gene: -; J gene: TRBJ2-2; CDR3 protein: CASSDAGAAGELFF; CDR3 DNA: TGTGCCAGCAGTGACGCAGGGGCCGCAGGGGAGCTGTTTTTT
clone size: -; V gene: TRBV7-9; D gene: TRBD2; J gene: TRBJ2-4; CDR3 protein: CASSSRGEGNSQYF; CDR3 DNA: TGTGCCAGCAGCTCCCGAGGGGAGGGAAACAGTCAGTACTTC
clone size: once; V gene: TRBV29-1; D gene: -; J gene: TRBJ1-4; CDR3 protein: CSVEDQGREKLFF; CDR3 DNA: TGCAGCGTTGAAGACCAGGGCCGTGAAAAACTGTTTTTT
clone size: -; V gene: TRBV7-3; D gene: -; J gene: TRBJ2-2; CDR3 protein: CASSPQGSYTGELFF; CDR3 DNA: TGTGCCAGCAGCCCCCAGGGAAGCTACACCGGGGAGCTGTTTTTT
clone size: -; V gene: TRBV12-2; D gene: -; J gene: TRBJ2-5; CDR3 protein: CASLFSGETQYF; CDR3 DNA: TGTGCAAGTCTCTTTAGTGGAGAGACCCAGTACTTC
clone size: -; V gene: TRBV11-2; D gene: TRBD2; J gene: TRBJ2-1; CDR3 protein: CASSLSAGGRINEQFF; CDR3 DNA: TGTGCCAGCAGCTTGTCCGCGGGAGGGCGAATCAATGAGCAGTTCTTC
clone size: -; V gene: TRBV29-1; D gene: -; J gene: TRBJ1-1; CDR3 protein: CSVEERGNTEAFF; CDR3 DNA: TGCAGCGTTGAAGAGCGGGGGAACACTGAAGCTTTCTTT
clone size: -; V gene: TRBV2; D gene: -; J gene: TRBJ1-4; CDR3 protein: CASSGSRVWEKLFF; CDR3 DNA: TGTGCCAGCAGCGGGTCCAGGGTTTGGGAAAAACTGTTTTTT
clone size: -; V gene: TRBV11-2; D gene: TRBD1; J gene: TRBJ2-7; CDR3 protein: CASSRGTGNYEQYF; CDR3 DNA: TGTGCCAGCAGCCGGGGGACAGGGAACTACGAGCAGTACTTC
clone size: -; V gene: TRBV18; D gene: TRBD1; J gene: TRBJ2-2; CDR3 protein: CASSQGQANTGELFF; CDR3 DNA: TGTGCCAGCTCACAGGGACAGGCGAACACCGGGGAGCTGTTTTTT
clone size: -; V gene: TRBV18; D gene: -; J gene: TRBJ1-1; CDR3 protein: CASSRPNTNTEAFF; CDR3 DNA: TGTGCCAGCTCTCGTCCAAACACGAACACTGAAGCTTTCTTT
clone size: -; V gene: TRBV4-2; D gene: TRBD1; J gene: TRBJ2-7; CDR3 protein: CASSQEGRGRGEQYF; CDR3 DNA: TGTGCCAGCAGCCAAGAGGGCAGGGGGCGCGGCGAGCAGTACTTC
clone size: -; V gene: TRBV5-1; D gene: -; J gene: TRBJ2-5; CDR3 protein: CASSLATVGTQYF; CDR3 DNA: TGCGCCAGCAGCTTGGCCACGGTTGGGACCCAGTACTTC
clone size: few; V gene: TRBV6-6; D gene: -; J gene: TRBJ2-7; CDR3 protein: CASSYLNEQYF; CDR3 DNA: TGTGCCAGCAGTTACTTAAACGAGCAGTACTTC
clone size: -; V gene: TRBV6-5; D gene: -; J gene: TRBJ2-7; CDR3 protein: CASSPFTTGTYEQYF; CDR3 DNA: TGTGCCAGCAGCCCGTTCACGACAGGAACCTACGAGCAGTACTTC
clone size: -; V gene: TRBV6-5; D gene: -; J gene: TRBJ1-1; CDR3 protein: CASSYNSGVNTEAFF; CDR3 DNA: TGTGCCAGCAGTTATAACTCGGGGGTGAACACTGAAGCTTTCTTT
clone size: -; V gene: TRBV7-2; D gene: TRBD1; J gene: TRBJ2-7; CDR3 protein: CASSFGTVEGEQYF; CDR3 DNA: TGTGCCAGCAGCTTTGGGACAGTCGAGGGGGAGCAGTACTTC
clone size: -; V gene: TRBV19; D gene: -; J gene: TRBJ1-1; CDR3 protein: CASSRRVLGTEAFF; CDR3 DNA: TGTGCCAGTAGTCGCCGGGTCCTTGGGACTGAAGCTTTCTTT
clone size: once; V gene: TRBV4-3; D gene: -; J gene: TRBJ2-5; CDR3 protein: CASSQDGRGGETQYF; CDR3 DNA: TGCGCCAGCAGCCAAGATGGCAGGGGCGGAGAGACCCAGTACTTC
clone size: few; V gene: TRBV4-3; D gene: TRBD2; J gene: TRBJ2-7; CDR3 protein: CASSQGVAGAYYEQYF; CDR3 DNA: TGCGCCAGCAGCCAAGGAGTAGCGGGAGCCTACTACGAGCAGTACTTC
clone size: -; V gene: TRBV10-3; D gene: TRBD2; J gene: TRBJ2-3; CDR3 protein: CAISAREGPSTDTQYF; CDR3 DNA: TGTGCCATCAGTGCGCGGGAGGGGCCTAGCACAGATACGCAGTATTTT
clone size: -; V gene: TRBV28; D gene: -; J gene: TRBJ1-5; CDR3 protein: CASSPADSNQPQHF; CDR3 DNA: TGTGCCAGCAGTCCTGCAGATAGCAATCAGCCCCAGCATTTT
clone size: -; V gene: TRBV7-9; D gene: TRBD1; J gene: TRBJ2-7; CDR3 protein: CASSLASGTGGYEQYF; CDR3 DNA: TGTGCCAGCAGCTTAGCTAGCGGGACAGGGGGCTACGAGCAGTACTTC
clone size: -; V gene: TRBV19; D gene: -; J gene: TRBJ2-5; CDR3 protein: CASSTGAAVLGGETQYF; CDR3 DNA: TGTGCCAGTAGTACGGGTGCAGCAGTATTAGGGGGAGAGACCCAGTACTTC
clone size: few; V gene: TRBV28; D gene: TRBD1; J gene: TRBJ1-5; CDR3 protein: CASSSPRQGAGQPQHF; CDR3 DNA: TGTGCCAGCAGTTCACCCCGACAGGGGGCAGGTCAGCCCCAGCATTTT
clone size: -; V gene: TRBV10-3; D gene: -; J gene: TRBJ2-5; CDR3 protein: CAITRTLDSQETQYF; CDR3 DNA: TGTGCCATCACTCGCACGCTGGACTCACAAGAGACCCAGTACTTC
clone size: -; V gene: TRBV27; D gene: TRBD2; J gene: TRBJ2-7; CDR3 protein: CASSTDEAAGYEQYF; CDR3 DNA: TGTGCCAGCAGCACAGACGAGGCAGCGGGATACGAGCAGTACTTC
clone size: -; V gene: TRBV11-1; D gene: -; J gene: TRBJ2-7; CDR3 protein: CASSLGLVGYEQYF; CDR3 DNA: TGTGCCAGCAGCTTAGGACTAGTGGGTTACGAGCAGTACTTC
clone size: -; V gene: TRBV18; D gene: -; J gene: TRBJ1-6; CDR3 protein: CASSQGIYNSPLHF; CDR3 DNA: TGTGCCAGCTCGCAGGGGATCTATAATTCACCCCTCCACTTT
clone size: -; V gene: TRBV7-8; D gene: -; J gene: TRBJ2-6; CDR3 protein: CASSLVPGVAGANVLTF; CDR3 DNA: TGTGCCAGCAGCTTAGTACCGGGGGTGGCTGGGGCCAACGTCCTGACTTTC
clone size: -; V gene: TRBV9; D gene: -; J gene: TRBJ1-4; CDR3 protein: CASSPGGGGEEKLFF; CDR3 DNA: TGTGCCAGCAGCCCCGGGGGCGGGGGCGAAGAAAAACTGTTTTTT
clone size: -; V gene: TRBV18; D gene: -; J gene: TRBJ1-1; CDR3 protein: CASSPLAGSTEAFF; CDR3 DNA: TGTGCCAGCTCACCATTGGCAGGTAGTACTGAAGCTTTCTTT
clone size: once; V gene: TRBV29-1; D gene: TRBD2; J gene: TRBJ2-2; CDR3 protein: CSVPATSGNTGELFF; CDR3 DNA: TGCAGCGTCCCTGCGACTAGCGGGAACACCGGGGAGCTGTTTTTT
clone size: -; V gene: TRBV7-3; D gene: TRBD1; J gene: TRBJ1-5; CDR3 protein: CARRDRGLGNQPQHF; CDR3 DNA: TGTGCCAGAAGGGACAGGGGACTTGGCAATCAGCCCCAGCATTTT
clone size: -; V gene: TRBV6-5; D gene: -; J gene: TRBJ2-2; CDR3 protein: CASSYQGLKTGELFF; CDR3 DNA: TGTGCCAGCAGTTACCAAGGACTTAAGACCGGGGAGCTGTTTTTT
clone size: -; V gene: TRBV28; D gene: TRBD1; J gene: TRBJ1-1; CDR3 protein: CASSRQGPEAFF; CDR3 DNA: TGTGCCAGCAGTAGACAGGGACCTGAAGCTTTCTTT
clone size: -; V gene: TRBV5-1; D gene: TRBD2; J gene: TRBJ2-1; CDR3 protein: CASSFTSSGMGGNEQFF; CDR3 DNA: TGCGCCAGCAGCTTTACTTCTAGCGGGATGGGGGGCAATGAGCAGTTCTTC
clone size: -; V gene: TRBV18; D gene: -; J gene: TRBJ1-4; CDR3 protein: CASSPTGSSTNEKLFF; CDR3 DNA: TGTGCCAGCTCACCAACAGGGAGCTCAACTAATGAAAAACTGTTTTTT
clone size: few; V gene: TRBV9; D gene: -; J gene: TRBJ1-1; CDR3 protein: CASSVGPPGAEAFF; CDR3 DNA: TGTGCCAGCAGCGTAGGACCCCCCGGGGCTGAAGCTTTCTTT
clone size: -; V gene: TRBV11-2; D gene: TRBD1; J gene: TRBJ1-1; CDR3 protein: CASRRTGMNEAFF; CDR3 DNA: TGTGCCAGCAGGCGGACAGGAATGAATGAAGCTTTCTTT
clone size: -; V gene: TRBV19; D gene: TRBD1; J gene: TRBJ1-1; CDR3 protein: CASSPTGGWAEAFF; CDR3 DNA: TGTGCCAGTAGCCCGACAGGGGGCTGGGCTGAAGCTTTCTTT
clone size: -; V gene: TRBV9; D gene: TRBD1; J gene: TRBJ1-1; CDR3 protein: CASQMVGTGAEAFF; CDR3 DNA: TGTGCCAGCCAGATGGTAGGGACAGGAGCCGAAGCTTTCTTT
clone size: -; V gene: TRBV15; D gene: -; J gene: TRBJ2-7; CDR3 protein: CATSRAGGSYEQYF; CDR3 DNA: TGTGCCACCAGCAGAGCAGGAGGCTCCTACGAGCAGTACTTC